What follows are 20 T cell receptor beta chains derived from one specimen sequenced in a study of PD-L1 blockade in urothelial cancer. Time point given: pretreatment peripheral blood. Using immunoSEQ multiplex PCR, the repertoire was profiled, and TCRdb retains in-frame clones only, with some absent. The sample has around 38,000 clones; roughly 84% are singletons. Sample: PBMCs, taken around atezolizumab (anti-PD-L1) treatment. The receptors were sampled from a man between 60 and 75 years old with urothelial cancer.

The V gene is TRBV7-2, the J gene TRBJ2-7; TRBD2 aligns across 13 bases. The germline CDR1 and CDR2 sequences are SGHTA and FQGNSA. The V segment lost 5 bases and the J segment 4 bases; nucleotides outside the gene matches: 14. The CDR3 loop spans 18 amino acids. The CDR3: CASSPGLAGEVLGYEQYF. Written as DNA, the CDR3 is TGTGCCAGCAGCCCTGGACTAGCGGGAGAGGTTTTAGGGTACGAGCAGTACTTC. The variable domain in full, completed from reference TRBV7-2 and TRBJ2-7, reads GAGVSQSPSNKVTEKGKDVELRCDPISGHTALYWYRQSLGQGLEFLIYFQGNSAPDKSGLPSDRFSAERTGGSVSTLTIQRTQQEDSAVYLCASSPGLAGEVLGYEQYFGPGTRLTVT.

The chain combines TRBV5-1 with TRBJ1-1; D is ambiguous. Deletions cut 2 bases from V and 0 bases from J, with 23 bases between. Germline CDR1 is SGHRS and CDR2 is YFSETQ. This CDR3 contains 19 residues. The CDR3 region is CASSFRPPGTPRLNTEAFF. The CDR3 DNA reads as TGCGCCAGCAGCTTCCGGCCCCCGGGTACTCCCCGTCTGAACACTGAAGCTTTCTTT. The full variable domain, completed using reference TRBV5-1 and TRBJ1-1, is KAGVTQTPRYLIKTRGQQVTLSCSPISGHRSVSWYQQTPGQGLQFLFEYFSETQRNKGNFPGRFSGRQFSNSRSEMNVSTLELGDSALYLCASSFRPPGTPRLNTEAFFGQGTRLTVV.

This chain uses TRBV11-2 with TRBJ2-1; D gene uncertain. CDR3 size: 16 residues. The V gene lost 0 bases and the J gene lost 6 bases, with 15 bases spanning the gap. Germline CDR1 and CDR2: SGHAT and FQNNGV. CDR3 amino acids: CASSLDLSPRSNEQFF. CDR3 nucleotides: TGTGCCAGCAGCTTAGATCTAAGTCCTAGAAGCAATGAGCAGTTCTTC.

The table lists this clone with a count of one. This rearrangement joins TRBV7-2 to TRBJ2-3; D not resolved. Germline CDR1 and CDR2: SGHTA and FQGNSA. The CDR3 runs to 11 residues. V dropped 5 bases and J dropped 6 bases, with 6 bases sitting between them. CDR3 sequence reads: CASSLSDTQYF. CDR3 sequence (DNA): TGTGCCAGCAGCCTCTCTGATACGCAGTATTTT.

The rearrangement joins TRBV19 to TRBJ1-4; perhaps TRBD1 as D (5 bases). Germline CDR1 and CDR2: LNHDA and SQIVND (reference sequence). The CDR3 has 14 amino acids. Trimming left V 3 bases short and J 6 bases short, with 11 bases between. The CDR3: CASSIEGTYEKLFF. The DNA for the CDR3 is TGTGCCAGTAGTATCGAGGGGACTTATGAAAAACTGTTTTTT.

The chain employs TRBV7-3 and TRBJ2-2, with TRBD2 matching 12 bases. CDR1 SGHTA and CDR2 FQGTGA come from the germline V gene. There are 16 residues in the CDR3. The trim removed 4 bases at V and 1 base at J, leaving 1 base unmatched. The CDR3 region is CASSSLAGGNTGELFF. CDR3 DNA sequence: TGTGCCAGCAGCTCACTAGCGGGAGGGAACACCGGGGAGCTGTTTTTT.

The chain recombines TRBV19 with TRBJ2-3; TRBD2 agrees at 12 bases. Trimming took 10 bases from V and 3 from J; bases not matched to a gene: 5. This CDR3 comprises 14 residues. Per germline, CDR1 LNHDA and CDR2 SQIVND (reference sequence). The CDR3 spells CATRLAGVTDTQYF. CDR3 sequence (DNA): TGTGCCACCCGACTAGCGGGAGTAACAGATACGCAGTATTTT.

The gene calls are TRBV7-9 and TRBJ2-3, with unresolved D. V dropped 7 bases and J dropped 14 bases, with 19 bases sitting between them. The germline CDR1 and CDR2 sequences are SEHNR and FQNEAQ (reference sequence). The CDR3 extends over 12 amino acids. In DNA form, the CDR3 reads TGTGCCAGCAACCGAGACGGCGGCGGTGGGTATTTT. This gives the protein CASNRDGGGGYF.

J is TRBJ2-7 and V is TRBV28; 10 nucleotides agree with TRBD2. The CDR3 length is 13 residues. CDR1 and CDR2 (germline): MDHEN, SYDVKM. CDR3 DNA: TGTGCCAGCGGGACTAGCGTTACCGTGAGGCAATATGTC. Encoded protein: CASGTSVTVRQYV.

The chain uses TRBV5-1 and TRBJ2-3; maybe TRBD2 (6 bases). CDR1 SGHRS and CDR2 YFSETQ come from the germline V gene. The germline V and J ends were trimmed by 5 bases and 2 bases, with 9 bases remaining between them. The CDR3 totals 13 residues. The CDR3 sequence is CASRGGLTDTQYF. CDR3 DNA sequence: TGCGCCAGCAGGGGAGGCCTCACAGATACGCAGTATTTT.

The chain employs TRBV18 and TRBJ1-3; 11 bases are shared with TRBD1. The ends lost 3 bases at V and 8 bases at J; junction bases unmatched: 0. Germline CDR1 is KGHSH and CDR2 is LQKENI. The CDR3 spans 13 residues. CDR3 sequence: CASSPGQGDTIYF. The CDR3 nucleotides read TGTGCCAGCTCACCGGGACAGGGGGACACCATATATTTT.

This clone was counted a single time. The chain joins TRBV7-9 to TRBJ1-4; 7 bases line up with TRBD1. This CDR3 has 15 residues. V trimming: 6 bases; J trimming: 5 bases; junction bases outside the gene matches: 9. Germline V CDR1 and CDR2: SEHNR, FQNEAQ (reference sequence). DNA for the CDR3: TGTGCCAGCAGACCACGGACAGGTTTAAATGAAAAACTGTTTTTT. Protein sequence: CASRPRTGLNEKLFF.

This clone was seen just once. This CDR3 is CASSPNSWGYTF. In DNA form, the CDR3 reads TGTGCCAGCAGCCCTAATTCCTGGGGCTACACCTTC. The chain is built from TRBV6-5 and TRBJ1-2; D unresolved. Trimming left V 6 bases short and J 8 bases short, with 13 bases between. The CDR3 is 12 residues long. CDR1 is MNHEY and CDR2 is SVGAGI in the germline V gene.

This chain links TRBV19 with TRBJ1-4; D might be TRBD1 (5 bases). Trimming pared 7 bases from V and 4 bases from J, leaving 19 bases between. In germline, CDR1 is LNHDA, CDR2 SQIVND (reference sequence). The CDR3 consists of 16 residues. The CDR3 protein is CASKVTVRQGNEKLFF. The CDR3 DNA reads as TGTGCCAGTAAGGTGACAGTACGCCAGGGTAATGAAAAACTGTTTTTT.

This chain joins TRBV28 and TRBJ2-1; no firm D call. The length of the CDR3 is 14 residues. Germline CDR1 is MDHEN and CDR2 is SYDVKM. Trimming removed 7 bases at V and 0 bases at J, with 10 bases between. The CDR3 reads CASNGGRSYNEQFF. In DNA form, the CDR3 reads TGTGCCAGCAATGGCGGTCGCTCCTACAATGAGCAGTTCTTC.

The chain uses TRBV11-3 and TRBJ1-2; 7 bases map to TRBD1. J gave up 3 bases and V 5 bases, and 3 bases lay outside the gene matches. This CDR3 is 13 amino acids long. Germline-derived CDR1 and CDR2 are SGHNT and YENEEA. CDR3 residues: CASSKQGHYGYTF. The CDR3 DNA reads TGTGCCAGCAGCAAACAGGGGCACTATGGCTACACCTTC. The full variable domain, completed using reference TRBV11-3 and TRBJ1-2, is EAGVVQSPRYKIIEKKQPVAFWCNPISGHNTLYWYLQNLGQGPELLIRYENEEAVDDSQLPKDRFSAERLKGVDSTLKIQPAELGDSAVYLCASSKQGHYGYTFGSGTRLTVV.

V is TRBV9 and J is TRBJ2-7; TRBD2 aligns across 14 bases. The CDR3 has 14 residues. V lost 3 bases, J lost 6 bases, and 2 bases stayed unmatched. Germline values: CDR1 SGDLS, CDR2 YYNGEE. The chain's CDR3 is CASSAGLAGVEQYF. In DNA, the CDR3 is TGTGCCAGCAGCGCGGGACTAGCGGGAGTCGAGCAGTACTTC.

This chain connects TRBV7-9 to TRBJ1-2; D call uncertain. Germline-derived CDR1 and CDR2 are SEHNR and FQNEAQ (reference sequence). The length of the CDR3 is 13 residues. V was cut by 4 bases and J by 3 bases, with 9 bases left in between. In nucleotides, the CDR3 is TGTGCCAGCAGCTCTCAAACTGACTATGGCTACACCTTC. Protein sequence: CASSSQTDYGYTF.

The chain combines TRBV18 with TRBJ2-2; 16 positions agree with TRBD2. J was trimmed by 5 bases and V by 3 bases; bases with no gene match: 6. The CDR3 extends over 18 amino acids. Germline CDR1 KGHSH, CDR2 LQKENI. In DNA form, the CDR3 reads TGTGCCAGCTCACCGGGACTAGCGGGAGGGCCCCGGACCGGGGAGCTGTTTTTT. It encodes CASSPGLAGGPRTGELFF. Complete variable domain (other parts from reference TRBV18 and TRBJ2-2): NAGVMQNPRHLVRRRGQEARLRCSPMKGHSHVYWYRQLPEEGLKFMVYLQKENIIDESGMPKERFSAEFPKEGPSILRIQQVVRGDSAAYFCASSPGLAGGPRTGELFFGEGSRLTVL.

The V gene is TRBV5-1, the J gene TRBJ2-2; 7 nucleotides align to TRBD1. The CDR3 is made up of 14 amino acids. V was clipped by 2 bases and J by 6 bases; unmatched bases: 4. Germline V gene sequence: CDR1 SGHRS, CDR2 YFSETQ. For the CDR3, the DNA is TGCGCCAGCAGCTTAACAGGGGCAGCCGGGGAGCTGTTTTTT. Amino acid sequence: CASSLTGAAGELFF.